These T cell receptor beta chains were read from a single sample in a study of T cell responses to AZD1222 COVID-19 vaccine. Profiling relied on immunoSEQ multiplex PCR, and the TCRdb table lists in-frame clones only, not all of them. This table has over 110,000 clones, roughly nine tenths appearing once. Material: peripheral blood, obtained 28 days after the second AZD1222 dose. These receptor sequences come from an adult who received the AZD1222 COVID-19 vaccine. CDR3s include the opening cysteine and the closing phenylalanine or tryptophan. D genes are given only for firm matches. Size is stated for part of the rows, as once, few or many counts, or as a class when the clone is expanded.

TRBJ1-1 - TRBD1 14 TRBV18 CASSPRDSDTEAFF TGTGCCAGCTCACCCCGGGACAGTGACACTGAAGCTTTCTTT
TRBJ1-1 - - 11 TRBV5-1 CASSRDLGAFF TGCGCCAGCAGTCGGGACCTAGGAGCTTTCTTT
TRBJ1-1 - - 13 TRBV6-1 CASSEGLNTEAFF TGTGCCAGCAGTGAAGGCCTGAACACTGAAGCTTTCTTT
TRBJ1-1 - - 14 TRBV7-8 CASSLSGSNTEAFF TGTGCCAGCAGCTTATCAGGTTCCAACACTGAAGCTTTCTTT
TRBJ2-3 once - 13 TRBV2 CAISREDTDTQYF TGTGCCATCAGTAGGGAGGACACAGATACGCAGTATTTT
TRBJ1-4 - - 15 TRBV4-1 CASSQGRDQNEKLFF TGCGCCAGCAGCCAAGGGAGGGACCAAAATGAAAAACTGTTTTTT
TRBJ2-7 - TRBD2 13 TRBV28 CASTTGGQYEQYF TGTGCCAGCACCACGGGGGGGCAGTACGAGCAGTACTTC
TRBJ1-2 - TRBD1 15 TRBV29-1 CSVPGQGRDVYGYTF TGCAGCGTTCCAGGACAGGGAAGGGACGTCTATGGCTACACCTTC
TRBJ2-4 - - 14 TRBV28 CASTPGGSKNIQYF TGTGCCAGCACCCCTGGGGGTTCCAAAAACATTCAGTACTTC
TRBJ1-3 - - 16 TRBV7-9 CASSLGWDFTGNTIYF TGTGCCAGCAGCTTAGGGTGGGATTTTACTGGAAACACCATATATTTT
TRBJ1-4 - - 15 TRBV6-1 CASSDMAAAGEKLFF TGTGCCAGCAGTGATATGGCGGCAGCCGGGGAAAAACTGTTTTTT
TRBJ2-1 - TRBD2 15 TRBV10-1 CASSDGSGSKNEQFF TGCGCCAGCAGTGATGGTAGCGGGAGTAAGAATGAGCAGTTCTTC
TRBJ1-2 once - 12 TRBV29-1 CSVEGRTYGYTF TGCAGCGTTGAAGGCAGGACCTATGGCTACACCTTC
TRBJ2-3 - TRBD2 15 TRBV30 CAWSGREGSTDTQYF TGTGCCTGGAGTGGGAGGGAGGGAAGCACAGATACGCAGTATTTT
TRBJ2-1 - TRBD2 15 TRBV9 CASSVGAGGYNEQFF TGTGCCAGCAGCGTAGGGGCGGGAGGGTACAATGAGCAGTTCTTC
TRBJ2-1 - - 16 TRBV5-1 CASSLELLVAYNEQFF TGCGCCAGCAGCTTGGAATTACTAGTTGCCTACAATGAGCAGTTCTTC
TRBJ1-1 - - 10 TRBV20-1 CSAPRGEAFF TGCAGTGCCCCTAGGGGTGAGGCTTTCTTT
TRBJ2-7 - - 15 TRBV6-5 CASSYAWTLDYEQYF TGTGCCAGCAGTTACGCCTGGACCCTCGACTACGAGCAGTACTTC
TRBJ2-3 - - 14 TRBV5-1 CASSRERAEDTQYF TGCGCCAGCAGCCGCGAGAGGGCCGAAGATACGCAGTATTTT
TRBJ1-5 - - 13 TRBV7-9 CASSLQGNQPQHF TGTGCCAGCAGCTTACAGGGCAATCAGCCCCAGCATTTT
TRBJ2-3 - - 16 TRBV2 CASSEGEGDVADTQYF TGTGCCAGCAGTGAAGGGGAGGGGGATGTAGCAGATACGCAGTATTTT
TRBJ1-2 - TRBD1 18 TRBV24-1 CATSDLAPPETGNYGYTF TGTGCCACCAGTGATTTGGCCCCCCCAGAGACAGGGAACTATGGCTACACCTTC
TRBJ1-5 - - 13 TRBV12-3/TRBV12-4 CASSLGTYQPQHF TGTGCCAGCAGTTTAGGCACTTATCAGCCCCAGCATTTT
TRBJ2-5 - - 13 TRBV30 CAWSGGRGETQYF TGTGCCTGGAGTGGGGGCAGAGGAGAGACCCAGTACTTC
TRBJ1-4 once TRBD1 16 TRBV2 CASSPTGRGPNEKLFF TGTGCCAGCAGTCCGACAGGGAGAGGGCCTAATGAAAAACTGTTTTTT
TRBJ2-2 - TRBD1 15 TRBV20-1 CSASPTGVHTGELFF TGCAGTGCTAGTCCGACAGGGGTGCACACCGGGGAGCTGTTTTTT
TRBJ1-5 - - 15 TRBV6-5 CASSYGAGWGQPQHF TGTGCCAGCAGTTACGGGGCAGGGTGGGGTCAGCCCCAGCATTTT
TRBJ1-1 - TRBD1 13 TRBV29-1 CSVERGLNTEAFF TGCAGCGTGGAGAGGGGGCTTAACACTGAAGCTTTCTTT
TRBJ1-6 - - 14 TRBV19 CASSINSVNSPLHF TGTGCCAGTAGTATCAACAGTGTGAATTCACCCCTCCACTTT
TRBJ1-6 - - 11 TRBV12-3/TRBV12-4 CASRENSPLHF TGTGCCAGCAGAGAGAATTCACCCCTCCACTTT
TRBJ1-1 - - 17 TRBV10-2 CASSESKRVGGNTEAFF TGCGCCAGCAGTGAGTCGAAAAGGGTAGGAGGGAACACTGAAGCTTTCTTT
TRBJ2-1 - TRBD1 16 TRBV15 CATSRGGQVPYNEQFF TGTGCCACCAGCAGAGGTGGACAGGTCCCCTACAATGAGCAGTTCTTC
TRBJ1-5 - - 14 TRBV11-2 CASSLTGTNQPQHF TGTGCCAGCAGCTTAACAGGAACTAATCAGCCCCAGCATTTT
TRBJ1-2 - TRBD1 15 TRBV14 CASSQEIGGFYGYTF TGTGCCAGCAGCCAAGAGATAGGGGGCTTCTATGGCTACACCTTC
TRBJ2-3 few TRBD2 14 TRBV10-2 CASSEAGATDTQYF TGCGCCAGCAGTGAAGCGGGGGCCACAGATACGCAGTATTTT
TRBJ1-5 - - 13 TRBV19 CASSIQGYPPQHF TGTGCCAGTAGTATCCAGGGTTATCCGCCCCAGCATTTT
TRBJ1-2 - TRBD1 12 TRBV30 CAWSPGTGGYTF TGTGCCTGGAGTCCGGGGACAGGAGGCTACACCTTC
TRBJ1-3 - TRBD1 15 TRBV19 CASSVVRGDGNTIYF TGTGCCAGTAGCGTCGTCAGGGGGGACGGAAACACCATATATTTT
TRBJ2-1 once - 15 TRBV27 CASSERTLSYNEQFF TGTGCCAGCAGCGAGCGGACCCTTTCCTACAATGAGCAGTTCTTC
TRBJ1-1 - - 13 TRBV29-1 CSGATLMNTEAFF TGCAGTGGGGCGACACTAATGAACACTGAAGCTTTCTTT
TRBJ2-7 - TRBD2 18 TRBV18 CASSPLPSGSLSSYEQYF TGTGCCAGCTCACCCTTACCTAGCGGGAGTTTGTCTTCATACGAGCAGTACTTC